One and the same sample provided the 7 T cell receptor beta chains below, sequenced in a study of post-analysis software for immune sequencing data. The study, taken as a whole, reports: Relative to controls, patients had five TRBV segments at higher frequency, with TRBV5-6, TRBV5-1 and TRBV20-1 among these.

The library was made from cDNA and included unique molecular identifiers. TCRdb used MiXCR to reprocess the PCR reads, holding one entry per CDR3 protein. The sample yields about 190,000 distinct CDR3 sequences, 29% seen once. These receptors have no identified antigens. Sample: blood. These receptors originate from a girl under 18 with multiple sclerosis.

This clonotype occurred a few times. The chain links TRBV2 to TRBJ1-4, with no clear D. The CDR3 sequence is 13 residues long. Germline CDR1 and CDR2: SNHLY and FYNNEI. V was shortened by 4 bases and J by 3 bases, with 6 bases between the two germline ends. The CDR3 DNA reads TGTGCCAGCAGTGTCGAGTCTAATGAAAAACTGTTTTTT. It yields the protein CASSVESNEKLFF.

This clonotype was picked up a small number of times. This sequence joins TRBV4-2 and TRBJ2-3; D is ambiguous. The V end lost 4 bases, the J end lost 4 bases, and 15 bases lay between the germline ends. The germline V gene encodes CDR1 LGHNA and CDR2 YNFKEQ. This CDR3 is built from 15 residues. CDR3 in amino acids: CASSLTRAGADTQYF. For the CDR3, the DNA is TGTGCCAGCAGCCTGACCCGAGCTGGGGCAGATACGCAGTATTTT.

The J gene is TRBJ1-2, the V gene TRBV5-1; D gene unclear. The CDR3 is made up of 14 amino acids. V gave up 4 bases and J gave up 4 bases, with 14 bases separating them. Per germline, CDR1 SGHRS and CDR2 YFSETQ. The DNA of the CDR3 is TGCGCCAGCAGCCCGGGAGCGAGTGGCTATGGCTACACCTTC. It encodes CASSPGASGYGYTF.

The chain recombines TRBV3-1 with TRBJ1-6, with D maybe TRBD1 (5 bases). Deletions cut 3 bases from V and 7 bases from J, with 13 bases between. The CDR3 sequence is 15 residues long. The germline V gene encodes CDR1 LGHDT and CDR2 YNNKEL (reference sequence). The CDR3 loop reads CASSHAGRPNSPLHF. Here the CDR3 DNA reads TGTGCCAGCAGCCATGCGGGACGCCCGAATTCACCCCTCCACTTT.

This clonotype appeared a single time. The chain's CDR3 is CASSQVNAANTEAFF. CDR3 bases: TGTGCCAGCAGCCAAGTAAATGCTGCGAACACTGAAGCTTTCTTT. This chain links TRBV3-1 with TRBJ1-1; D call uncertain. CDR1 is LGHDT, CDR2 YNNKEL, per germline (reference sequence). The germline V and J ends were trimmed by 1 base and 1 base, with 10 bases remaining between them. The length of the CDR3 is 15 residues.

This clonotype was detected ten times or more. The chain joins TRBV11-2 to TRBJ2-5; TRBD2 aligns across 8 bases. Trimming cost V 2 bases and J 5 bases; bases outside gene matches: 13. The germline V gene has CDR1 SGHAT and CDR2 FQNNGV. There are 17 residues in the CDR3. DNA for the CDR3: TGTGCCAGCAGCTTAAGGACCCCAGCGGGGGTCCGGGAGACCCAGTACTTC. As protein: CASSLRTPAGVRETQYF.

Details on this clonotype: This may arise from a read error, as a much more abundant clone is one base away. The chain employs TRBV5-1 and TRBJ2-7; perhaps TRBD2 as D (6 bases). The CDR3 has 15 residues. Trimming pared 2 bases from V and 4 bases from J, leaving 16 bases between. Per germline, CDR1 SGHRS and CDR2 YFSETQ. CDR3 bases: TGCGCCAGCAGCTTAGGGACCGCGGAGGGGTACGAGCAGTACTTC. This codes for CASSLGTAEGYEQYF.